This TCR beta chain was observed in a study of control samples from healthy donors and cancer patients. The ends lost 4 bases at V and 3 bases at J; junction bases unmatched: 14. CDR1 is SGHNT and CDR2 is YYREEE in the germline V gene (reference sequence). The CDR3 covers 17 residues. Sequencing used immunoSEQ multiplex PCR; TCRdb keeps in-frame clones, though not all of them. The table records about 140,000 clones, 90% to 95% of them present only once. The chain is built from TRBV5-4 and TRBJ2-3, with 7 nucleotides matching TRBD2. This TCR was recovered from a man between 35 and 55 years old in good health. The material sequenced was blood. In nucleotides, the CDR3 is TGTGCCAGCAGCCTTGGACCAAATCGGGGAGGGACAGATACGCAGTATTTT. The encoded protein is CASSLGPNRGGTDTQYF.